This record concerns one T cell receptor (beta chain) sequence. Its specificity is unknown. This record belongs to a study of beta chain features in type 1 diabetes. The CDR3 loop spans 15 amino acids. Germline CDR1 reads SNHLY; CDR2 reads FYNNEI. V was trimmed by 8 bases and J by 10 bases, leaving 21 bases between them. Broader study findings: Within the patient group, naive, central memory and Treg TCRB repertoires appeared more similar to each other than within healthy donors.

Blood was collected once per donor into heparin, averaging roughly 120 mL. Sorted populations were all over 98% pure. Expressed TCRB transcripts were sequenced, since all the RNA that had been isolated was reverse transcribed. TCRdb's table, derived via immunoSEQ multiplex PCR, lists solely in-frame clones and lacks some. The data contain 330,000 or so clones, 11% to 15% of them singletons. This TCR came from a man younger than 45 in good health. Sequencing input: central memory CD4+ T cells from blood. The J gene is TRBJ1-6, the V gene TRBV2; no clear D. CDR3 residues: CASSGGAAVGSPLHF. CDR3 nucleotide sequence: TGTGCCAGCTCGGGAGGAGCGGCGGTGGGGTCACCCCTCCACTTT.